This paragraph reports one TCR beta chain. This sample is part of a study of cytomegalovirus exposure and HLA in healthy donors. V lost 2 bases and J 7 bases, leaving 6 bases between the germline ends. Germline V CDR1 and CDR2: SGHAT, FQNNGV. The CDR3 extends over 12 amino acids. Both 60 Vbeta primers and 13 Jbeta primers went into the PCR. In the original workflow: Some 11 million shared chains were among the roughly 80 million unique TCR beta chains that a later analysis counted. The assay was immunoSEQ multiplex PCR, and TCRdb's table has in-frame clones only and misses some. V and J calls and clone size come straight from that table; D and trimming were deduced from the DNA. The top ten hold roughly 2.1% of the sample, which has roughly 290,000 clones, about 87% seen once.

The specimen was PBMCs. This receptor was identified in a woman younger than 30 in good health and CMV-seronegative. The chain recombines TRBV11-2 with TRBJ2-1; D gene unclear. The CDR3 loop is CASSLFSNEQFF. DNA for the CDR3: TGTGCCAGCAGCTTATTCTCGAATGAGCAGTTCTTC. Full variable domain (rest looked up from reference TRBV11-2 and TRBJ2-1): EAGVAQSPRYKIIEKRQSVAFWCNPISGHATLYWYQQILGQGPKLLIQFQNNGVVDDSQLPKDRFSAERLKGVDSTLKIQPAKLEDSAVYLCASSLFSNEQFFGPGTRLTVL.